One T cell receptor beta chain is described in this entry. Its antigen remains unknown. This entry is derived from a study of cytomegalovirus exposure and HLA in healthy donors. Across the study: The approximately 720 first-cohort repertoires and the 95 to 150 validation repertoires shared the same platform, a later analysis reported. General study points: The listing of 150 or so TCR beta chains classed them as cytomegalovirus-associated. Rare TCR sequences dominated, though some public TCRs recurred in many donors.

Only in-frame clones appear in the TCRdb table, and some are missing; sequencing was by immunoSEQ multiplex PCR. Of roughly 130,000 clones listed, 85% to 90% are singletons. There are 16 residues in the CDR3. The germline gives CDR1 MNHEY, CDR2 SMNVEV (reference sequence). V dropped 0 bases and J dropped 2 bases, with 11 bases sitting between them. Sequencing was done on a sample of PBMCs. This receptor was taken from a man aged 18 to 29 in good health and CMV-seronegative. The genes are TRBV27 and TRBJ2-1, with a tentative D call TRBD2 (5 bases). The CDR3 reads CASSLSSGSAYNEQFF. CDR3 bases: TGTGCCAGCAGTTTATCATCGGGGAGCGCCTACAATGAGCAGTTCTTC.